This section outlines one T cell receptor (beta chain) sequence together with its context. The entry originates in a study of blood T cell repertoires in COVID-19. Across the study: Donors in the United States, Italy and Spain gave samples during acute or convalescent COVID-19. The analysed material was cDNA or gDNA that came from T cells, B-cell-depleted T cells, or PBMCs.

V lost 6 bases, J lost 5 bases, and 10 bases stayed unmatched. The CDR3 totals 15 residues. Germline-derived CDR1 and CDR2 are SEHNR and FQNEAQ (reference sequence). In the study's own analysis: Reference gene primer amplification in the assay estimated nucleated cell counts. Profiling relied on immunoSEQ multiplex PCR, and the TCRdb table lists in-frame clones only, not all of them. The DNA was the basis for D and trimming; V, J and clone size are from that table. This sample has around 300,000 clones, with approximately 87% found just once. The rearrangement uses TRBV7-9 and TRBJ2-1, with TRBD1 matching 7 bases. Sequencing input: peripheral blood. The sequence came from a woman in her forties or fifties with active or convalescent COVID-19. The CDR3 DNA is TGTGCCAGCAGACTTGCAGGGACAGCTAACAATGAGCAGTTCTTC. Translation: CASRLAGTANNEQFF.